This TCR beta chain originates from a study of vaccination and CD4 T cells after COVID-19. Study background: A positive SARS-CoV-2 nasal swab PCR result was recorded for each convalescent patient; about 9 were mild and one severe. Convalescent donors: six male, four female; seven Caucasian, two Asian, one multiracial, two Hispanic. Post-COVID samples were collected a median around 100 days following diagnosis, spanning 35 to 161.

As for this clonotype: Its antigen is not known.

J lost 7 bases, V lost 5 bases, and 8 bases had no gene match. CDR3 length: 13 residues. Germline V gene data show CDR1 as SGHRS and CDR2 as YFSETQ. Cultured CD4+ T-cell DNA underwent Oncomine TCR Beta short-read sequencing. TCRdb recomputed calls from the PCR reads with MiXCR, one row per CDR3 protein. The table includes about 15,000 distinct CDR3 sequences, roughly three fifths detected once. As to treatment: 10-day PBMC culture with coronavirus spike peptide pools or control peptides (ViraFEST assay). ViraFEST sequenced TCRs after peptide-pool expansion of antigen-specific T cells. What was sequenced was CD4+ T cells from blood, cultured in vitro. The sequence was obtained from a human donor who had recovered from COVID-19. The chain carries TRBV5-1 and TRBJ1-2, with TRBD1 matching 7 bases. As DNA, the CDR3 is TGCGCCAGCAGTCAAGGGGGCCGGGGTGGCTACACCTTC. Residues: CASSQGGRGGYTF.